Listed below are T cell receptor beta chains from one sample, sequenced in a study of T cell responses to AZD1222 COVID-19 vaccine. Here immunoSEQ multiplex PCR was the method, and the copy in TCRdb shows in-frame clones only, minus some. The table has about 150,000 clones, approximately 90% seen once. Sequenced material: peripheral blood, taken 28 days after the second AZD1222 dose. These receptor sequences come from an adult who received the AZD1222 COVID-19 vaccine. CDR3s include the opening cysteine and the closing phenylalanine or tryptophan. A D gene is named only where the DNA matches it firmly. Clone size is not always given. Where it is, it says once, few, many or a class for expanded clones.

cdr3_aa,cdr3_nt,d_call,v_call,j_call,clone_size
CASSARDWGYTF,TGTGCCAGCAGTGCCCGCGATTGGGGCTACACCTTC,-,TRBV2,TRBJ1-2,-
CASSQGRAGHTNTGELFF,TGTGCCAGCAGCCAAGGTAGGGCAGGGCACACGAACACCGGGGAGCTGTTTTTT,-,TRBV4-2,TRBJ2-2,-
CASSGYRDNQPQHF,TGTGCCAGCAGTGGTTACAGGGATAACCAGCCCCAGCATTTT,-,TRBV6-6,TRBJ1-5,-
CASSSNRLSGPNSPLHF,TGTGCCAGCTCATCAAACCGGTTATCAGGGCCAAATTCACCCCTCCACTTT,-,TRBV18,TRBJ1-6,-
CASSDMGPTYGYTF,TGTGCCAGCAGTGACATGGGCCCAACATATGGCTACACCTTC,-,TRBV2,TRBJ1-2,-
CASSIGKGQRVKAFF,TGTGCCAGTAGTATAGGAAAGGGACAGCGAGTGAAGGCTTTCTTT,TRBD1,TRBV19,TRBJ1-1,-
CASSSTDRDTGELFF,TGTGCCAGCAGCTCCACGGACAGAGACACCGGGGAGCTGTTTTTT,-,TRBV9,TRBJ2-2,-
CASSARGRDPYEQYF,TGTGCCAGCAGTGCCCGGGGGCGGGACCCCTACGAGCAGTACTTC,-,TRBV27,TRBJ2-7,-
CASSLASQGAANEAFF,TGTGCCAGCAGCTTAGCGTCCCAGGGGGCGGCCAATGAAGCTTTCTTT,TRBD1,TRBV7-2,TRBJ1-1,-
CASSSGSGGSWSTEAFF,TGTGCCAGCAGCTCGGGGTCAGGGGGCTCCTGGAGCACTGAAGCTTTCTTT,TRBD1,TRBV11-2,TRBJ1-1,once
CASRGDRPYSGNTIYF,TGTGCCAGCAGGGGGGACAGGCCCTACTCTGGAAACACCATATATTTT,TRBD1,TRBV6-4,TRBJ1-3,once
CASSFVGDSYEQYF,TGTGCCAGCAGCTTCGTGGGGGACTCCTACGAGCAGTACTTC,-,TRBV7-2,TRBJ2-7,-
CASSLRQGRVTEAFF,TGTGCCAGCAGCTTACGGCAGGGGCGCGTCACTGAAGCTTTCTTT,-,TRBV7-2,TRBJ1-1,-
CASSLGSGTTTGELFF,TGCGCCAGCAGCTTGGGCTCCGGGACCACCACCGGGGAGCTGTTTTTT,-,TRBV5-1,TRBJ2-2,-
CASSYSWEGQPQHF,TGTGCCAGCAGTTACTCATGGGAAGGTCAGCCCCAGCATTTT,-,TRBV6-5,TRBJ1-5,once
CASSEERGSNSPLHF,TGTGCCAGCAGTGAAGAGAGGGGCTCTAATTCACCCCTCCACTTT,-,TRBV2,TRBJ1-6,-
CASSDDRMEFF,TGTGCCAGCAGTGACGACAGGATGGAGTTCTTC,-,TRBV6-1,TRBJ2-1,-
CASSPFVGELFF,TGTGCCAGCAGTCCGTTTGTCGGGGAGCTGTTTTTT,-,TRBV2,TRBJ2-2,-
CASSQLTGANSPLHF,TGCGCCAGCAGCCAATTGACAGGGGCAAATTCACCCCTCCACTTT,TRBD1,TRBV4-1,TRBJ1-6,-
CASSYTGVHTEAFF,TGTGCCAGCAGCTATACGGGGGTTCACACTGAAGCTTTCTTT,-,TRBV5-4,TRBJ1-1,-
CASSPDRLRETQYF,TGCGCCAGCTCCCCGGACCGCCTCAGGGAGACCCAGTACTTC,-,TRBV4-1,TRBJ2-5,-
CASSVDEGGEQYF,TGTGCCAGCAGCGTAGATGAGGGGGGCGAGCAGTACTTC,-,TRBV9,TRBJ2-7,-
CASSQDRREGVTQYF,TGTGCCAGCAGCCAAGATCGGCGGGAGGGGGTCACGCAGTATTTT,TRBD2,TRBV4-2,TRBJ2-3,-
CASSVGTSGYSYNEQFF,TGTGCCAGTAGTGTGGGGACTAGCGGGTATTCCTACAATGAGCAGTTCTTC,TRBD2,TRBV19,TRBJ2-1,-